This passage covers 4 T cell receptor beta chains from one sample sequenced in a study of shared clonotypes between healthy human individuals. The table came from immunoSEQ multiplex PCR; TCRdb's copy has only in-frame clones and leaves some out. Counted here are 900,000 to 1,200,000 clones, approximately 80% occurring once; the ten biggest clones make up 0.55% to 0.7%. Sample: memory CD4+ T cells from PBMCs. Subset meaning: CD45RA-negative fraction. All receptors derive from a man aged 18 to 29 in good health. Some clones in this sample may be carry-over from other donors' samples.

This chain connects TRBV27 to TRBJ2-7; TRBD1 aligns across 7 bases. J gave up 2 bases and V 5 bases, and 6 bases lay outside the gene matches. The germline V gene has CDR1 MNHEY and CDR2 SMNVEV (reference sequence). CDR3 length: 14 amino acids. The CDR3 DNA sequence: TGTGCCAGCAGTACCATTACAGGGGCCTACGAGCAGTACTTC. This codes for CASSTITGAYEQYF.

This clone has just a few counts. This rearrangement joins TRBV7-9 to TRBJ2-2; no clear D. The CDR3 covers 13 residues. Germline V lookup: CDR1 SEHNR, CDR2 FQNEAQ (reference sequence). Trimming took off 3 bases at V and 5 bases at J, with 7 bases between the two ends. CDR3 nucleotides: TGTGCCAGCAGCTTTGATGGGACCGGGGAGCTGTTTTTT. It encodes CASSFDGTGELFF.

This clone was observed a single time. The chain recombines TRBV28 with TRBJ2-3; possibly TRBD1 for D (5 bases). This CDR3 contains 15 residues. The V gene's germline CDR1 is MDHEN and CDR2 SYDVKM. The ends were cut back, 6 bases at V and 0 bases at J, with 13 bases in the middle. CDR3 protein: CASSPRGTSTDTQYF. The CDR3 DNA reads TGTGCCAGCAGCCCTAGGGGAACGAGCACAGATACGCAGTATTTT.

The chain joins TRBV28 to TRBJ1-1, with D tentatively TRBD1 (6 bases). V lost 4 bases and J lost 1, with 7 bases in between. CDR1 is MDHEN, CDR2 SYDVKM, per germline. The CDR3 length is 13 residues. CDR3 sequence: CASSWTENTEAFF. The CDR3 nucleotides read TGTGCCAGCAGTTGGACAGAGAACACTGAAGCTTTCTTT.